This is a list of T cell receptor beta chains from one sample in a study of shared clonotypes between healthy human individuals. Here immunoSEQ multiplex PCR was the method, and the copy in TCRdb shows in-frame clones only, minus some. The data contain millions of clones, 90% to 95% of them singletons. Input material: naive CD4+ T cells sorted from blood. All receptors derive from a man aged 18 to 30 in good health. Both conserved end residues are part of each CDR3. A D gene is named only where the DNA matches it firmly. Clone size is not always given. Where it is, it says once, few, many or a class for expanded clones.

TGTGCCAGCAGCCGGGACAGGACCTACGAGCAGTACTTC,CASSRDRTYEQYF,TRBV7-2,-,TRBD1,TRBJ2-7,13
TGTGCCAGCAGTTCCGGGACAGACAACACCGGGGAGCTGTTTTTT,CASSSGTDNTGELFF,TRBV6-5,-,TRBD1,TRBJ2-2,15
TGCAGCGTTGCGACTTCCTACGAGCAGTACTTC,CSVATSYEQYF,TRBV29-1,-,-,TRBJ2-7,11
TGTGCCAGCAGCGTAGGGTATTCACCCCTCCACTTT,CASSVGYSPLHF,TRBV9,-,-,TRBJ1-6,12
TGTGCCATCAGTGAGTGGGGCGGGAAGGCTTACGAGCAGTACTTC,CAISEWGGKAYEQYF,TRBV10-3,-,-,TRBJ2-7,15
TGTGCCAGTAGTCCTCGGGGACAGGGGGATGGAAACACCATATATTTT,CASSPRGQGDGNTIYF,TRBV19,-,TRBD1,TRBJ1-3,16
TGTGCCAGCAGCCGAGACTACACCAGTCCGAACAATGAGCAGTTCTTC,CASSRDYTSPNNEQFF,TRBV14,-,-,TRBJ2-1,16
TGTGCCAGCAGTTCAGGGGTCGAGCAGTACTTC,CASSSGVEQYF,TRBV6-6,-,-,TRBJ2-7,11
TGTGCCAGCAGCCCGGGGACAGTAATCACAGATACGCAGTATTTT,CASSPGTVITDTQYF,TRBV11-2,-,TRBD1,TRBJ2-3,15
TGTGCCAGCAGGCGTGACGCATCCAACTATGGCTACACCTTC,CASRRDASNYGYTF,TRBV6-5,once,-,TRBJ1-2,14
TGCGCCAGCAGTGAGTCACGGGCTGGAAACACCATATATTTT,CASSESRAGNTIYF,TRBV10-2,-,-,TRBJ1-3,14
TGTGCCAGCAGTGAAGAAAGGGTTCAGCCCCAGCATTTT,CASSEERVQPQHF,TRBV2,few,-,TRBJ1-5,13
TGTGCCAGCAGCCTAGGACTGGGGACGAGGGCCAACGTCCTGACTTTC,CASSLGLGTRANVLTF,TRBV7-9,-,-,TRBJ2-6,16
TGTGCCAGCAGTCGAGTATTGGACTCCTACGAGCAGTACTTC,CASSRVLDSYEQYF,TRBV6-5,-,-,TRBJ2-7,14
TGCGCCAGCAGCTTGGATACAGGGGGCCGGGAGACCCAGTACTTC,CASSLDTGGRETQYF,TRBV5-1,-,TRBD1,TRBJ2-5,15
TGTGCCAGCAGTCCATCGTACCAAGAGACCCAGTACTTC,CASSPSYQETQYF,TRBV6-5,-,-,TRBJ2-5,13
TGTGCCAGCAGCCAAGGCTCAGCGGGGGTGAGCTCCTACGAGCAGTACTTC,CASSQGSAGVSSYEQYF,TRBV4-2,-,TRBD2,TRBJ2-7,17
TGTGCCTGGAGCCCCGCGCGGAACACTGAAGCTTTCTTT,CAWSPARNTEAFF,TRBV30,-,-,TRBJ1-1,13
TGTGCCAGCAGCCAAGATGGCTTTCCCCCTTGGGGAGAGACCCAGTACTTC,CASSQDGFPPWGETQYF,TRBV14,-,-,TRBJ2-5,17
TGTGCCAGCAGTAAGGAGAGACTCACCGGGGAGCTGTTTTTT,CASSKERLTGELFF,TRBV5-4,-,-,TRBJ2-2,14
TGTGCCAGCAGCTTAACAGGGGACACTGAAGCTTTCTTT,CASSLTGDTEAFF,TRBV7-9,-,TRBD1,TRBJ1-1,13
TGTGCCATCAGCGACAGGGCGGCGGGGAACACCGGGGAGCTGTTTTTT,CAISDRAAGNTGELFF,TRBV10-3,few,TRBD1,TRBJ2-2,16
TGTGCCAGCAGCTTAGGTGGGACAACCGGCGCCTGGGAGACCCAGTACTTC,CASSLGGTTGAWETQYF,TRBV7-2,-,-,TRBJ2-5,17
TGTGCCAGCAGCTCAGGGGGAGGGACAGATACGCAGTATTTT,CASSSGGGTDTQYF,TRBV11-2,-,-,TRBJ2-3,14
TGTGCCAGCAGCTCGGGGGGGGAGGGGACTTCGGATACGCAGTATTTT,CASSSGGEGTSDTQYF,TRBV6-6,-,TRBD2,TRBJ2-3,16
TGTGCCATCAGTGTAGGGACTAGCGGCCACAATGAGCAGTTCTTC,CAISVGTSGHNEQFF,TRBV10-3,-,TRBD2,TRBJ2-1,15
TGTGCCAGTAGTATGAGCCAGGGAGTCCAAGAGACCCAGTACTTC,CASSMSQGVQETQYF,TRBV19,-,-,TRBJ2-5,15
TGTGCCAGCAGCCCCCGGGGGGGGCTAGCCAAAAACATTCAGTACTTC,CASSPRGGLAKNIQYF,TRBV11-1,-,TRBD2,TRBJ2-4,16
TGCGCCAGCAGTACAGGGGGGAACACCGGGGAGCTGTTTTTT,CASSTGGNTGELFF,TRBV5-1,-,TRBD1,TRBJ2-2,14
TGTGCCACCAGCAGAGCGGGGGGCGCGGGGGAGCTGTTTTTT,CATSRAGGAGELFF,TRBV15,-,-,TRBJ2-2,14
TGTGCCAGCAGTTCAACAGTCAGCGAGCAGTACTTC,CASSSTVSEQYF,TRBV28,-,-,TRBJ2-7,12
TGTGCCAGCAGCGCAAGTTCCCAGGGGAGCACTGAAGCTTTCTTT,CASSASSQGSTEAFF,TRBV11-2,-,-,TRBJ1-1,15
TGCAGCGTTAAAAAAGGGATGGATTCTAACTATGGCTACACCTTC,CSVKKGMDSNYGYTF,TRBV29-1,once,-,TRBJ1-2,15
TGCGCCAGCAGGTGGGGGACTAGCGGGGATGAGCAGTTCTTC,CASRWGTSGDEQFF,TRBV10-2,once,TRBD2,TRBJ2-1,14
TGTGCCAGCAGCCCTCTAGGGGATGGGGGGACCCAGTACTTC,CASSPLGDGGTQYF,TRBV9,-,-,TRBJ2-5,14
TGTGCCAGCAGCCCAGCGGAGACGGCGAACACCGGGGAGCTGTTTTTT,CASSPAETANTGELFF,TRBV7-9,-,-,TRBJ2-2,16
TGTGCCATCAGTGAGCCGGGACTAGCGGGCTCCTACGAGCAGTACTTC,CAISEPGLAGSYEQYF,TRBV10-3,-,TRBD2,TRBJ2-7,16
TGTGCCAGCAGCGGGGTAACAGGGGGCGAACAGACCCAGTACTTC,CASSGVTGGEQTQYF,TRBV9,-,TRBD1,TRBJ2-5,15
TGTGCCAGTAGTCCAGGTAGTAAACAAGAGACCCAGTACTTC,CASSPGSKQETQYF,TRBV19,-,-,TRBJ2-5,14
TGTGCCAGCTCACCCTACGGCCCGCAGGGCGCCACAGATACGCAGTATTTT,CASSPYGPQGATDTQYF,TRBV18,-,-,TRBJ2-3,17